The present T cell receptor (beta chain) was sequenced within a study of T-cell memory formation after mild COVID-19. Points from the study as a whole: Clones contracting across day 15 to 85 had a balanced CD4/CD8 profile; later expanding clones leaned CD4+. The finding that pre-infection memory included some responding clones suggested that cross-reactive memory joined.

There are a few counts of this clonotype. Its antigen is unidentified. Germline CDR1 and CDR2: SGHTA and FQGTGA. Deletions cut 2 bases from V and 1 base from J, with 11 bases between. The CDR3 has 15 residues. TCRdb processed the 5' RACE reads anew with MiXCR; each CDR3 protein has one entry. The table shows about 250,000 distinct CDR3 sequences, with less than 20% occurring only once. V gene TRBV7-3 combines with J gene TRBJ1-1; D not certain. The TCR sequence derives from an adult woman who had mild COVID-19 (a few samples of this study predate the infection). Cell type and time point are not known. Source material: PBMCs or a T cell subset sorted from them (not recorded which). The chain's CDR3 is CASSLYKGPNTEAFF. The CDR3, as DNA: TGTGCCAGCAGCTTATATAAGGGCCCGAACACTGAAGCTTTCTTT. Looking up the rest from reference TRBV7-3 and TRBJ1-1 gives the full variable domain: GAGVSQTPSNKVTEKGKYVELRCDPISGHTALYWYRQSLGQGPEFLIYFQGTGAADDSGLPNDRFFAVRPEGSVSTLKIQRTERGDSAVYLCASSLYKGPNTEAFFGQGTRLTVV.